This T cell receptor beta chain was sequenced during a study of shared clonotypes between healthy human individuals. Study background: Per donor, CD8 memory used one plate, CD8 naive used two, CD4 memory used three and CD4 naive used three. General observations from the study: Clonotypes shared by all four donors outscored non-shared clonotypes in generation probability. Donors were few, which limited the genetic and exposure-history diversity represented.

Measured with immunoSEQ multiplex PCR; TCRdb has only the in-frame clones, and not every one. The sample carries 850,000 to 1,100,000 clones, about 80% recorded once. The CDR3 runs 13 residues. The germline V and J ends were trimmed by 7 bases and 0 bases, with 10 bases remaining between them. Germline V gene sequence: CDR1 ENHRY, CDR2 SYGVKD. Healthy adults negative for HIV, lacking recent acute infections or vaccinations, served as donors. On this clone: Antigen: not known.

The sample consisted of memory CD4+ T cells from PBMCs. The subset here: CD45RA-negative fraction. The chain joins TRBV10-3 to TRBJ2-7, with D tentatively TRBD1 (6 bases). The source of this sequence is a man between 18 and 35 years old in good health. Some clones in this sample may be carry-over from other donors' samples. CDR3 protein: CAITQGSSYEQYF. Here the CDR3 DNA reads TGTGCCATCACTCAGGGGAGCTCCTACGAGCAGTACTTC.